One and the same sample provided the 26 T cell receptor beta chains below, sequenced in a study of OX40 agonist ivuxolimab in advanced cancers. Profiling relied on immunoSEQ multiplex PCR, and the TCRdb table lists in-frame clones only, not all of them. The sample lists tens of thousands of clones; around nine tenths were seen once. The source was CD4+ or CD8+ T cells sorted from blood, collected in a trial of the OX40 agonist ivuxolimab. These receptors all stem from an adult with an advanced solid tumor such as melanoma, head and neck, liver or kidney cancer.

J is TRBJ1-5 and V is TRBV25-1; TRBD1 agrees at 8 bases. Germline V lookup: CDR1 MGHDK, CDR2 SYGVNS. J gave up 7 bases and V 4 bases, and 6 bases lay outside the gene matches. There are 14 residues in the CDR3. The DNA of the CDR3 is TGTGCCAGCAGTGCTATACAGGGGGACCAGCCCCAGCATTTT. It translates to CASSAIQGDQPQHF.

The chain links TRBV7-3 to TRBJ2-6; the D is unclear. The CDR3 is 19 residues long. Germline lookup yields CDR1 SGHTA and CDR2 FQGTGA. V lost 0 bases and J 0 bases, leaving 15 bases between the germline ends. CDR3 DNA: TGTGCCAGCAGCTTAACCTCGGGTAGTACCTCCTCTGGGGCCAACGTCCTGACTTTC. Amino acid sequence: CASSLTSGSTSSGANVLTF.

The CDR3 loop is CASRRDFQTGELFF. For the CDR3, the DNA is TGTGCCAGCAGGAGGGACTTTCAGACCGGGGAGCTGTTTTTT. The rearrangement joins TRBV6-4 to TRBJ2-2, with D possibly matching TRBD2 (6 bases). The germline gives CDR1 MRHNA, CDR2 SNTAGT. Trimming cost V 6 bases and J 5 bases, with 13 bases left between them. The length of the CDR3 is 14 residues.

The chain joins TRBV11-3 to TRBJ2-2; either TRBD1 or TRBD2 may fit D (5 bases each). The germline CDR1 and CDR2 sequences are SGHNT and YENEEA. V gave up 4 bases and J gave up 4 bases, with 13 bases separating them. The CDR3 spans 15 residues. The CDR3 here is CASSSAQGPTGELFF. The CDR3 DNA is TGTGCCAGCAGCTCCGCCCAGGGACCCACCGGGGAGCTGTTTTTT.

V is TRBV5-4 and J is TRBJ2-5; 11 bases agree with TRBD2. Trimming at V came to 5 bases and at J to 1 base, leaving 4 bases not matched to a gene. The CDR3 length is 15 residues. In germline, CDR1 is SGHNT, CDR2 YYREEE (reference sequence). The DNA of the CDR3 is TGTGCCAGCAGTCGGACTAGCGGGCCCCAAGAGACCCAGTACTTC. Protein product: CASSRTSGPQETQYF. Full variable domain (outside the CDR3, taken from reference TRBV5-4 and TRBJ2-5): ETGVTQSPTHLIKTRGQQVTLRCSSQSGHNTVSWYQQALGQGPQFIFQYYREEENGRGNFPPRFSGLQFPNYSSELNVNALELDDSALYLCASSRTSGPQETQYFGPGTRLLVL.

This clone appeared once. The chain carries TRBV5-4 and TRBJ1-2, with D unresolved. The CDR3 is 15 residues long. Germline assignment: CDR1 SGHNT and CDR2 YYREEE (reference sequence). V was clipped by 2 bases and J by 5 bases, with 16 bases between them. CDR3 bases: TGTGCCAGCAGCTTCGAACCCAGGACCGGTTATGGCTACACCTTC. Amino acids: CASSFEPRTGYGYTF.

The gene calls are TRBV19 and TRBJ2-3; TRBD2 aligns across 8 bases. Germline CDR1 reads LNHDA; CDR2 reads SQIVND (reference sequence). The CDR3 runs 15 residues. Unmatched junction bases numbered 5, after V lost 6 bases and J lost 0 bases. CDR3 bases: TGTGCCAGTAGGGATAGCGGGGCTAGCACAGATACGCAGTATTTT. It encodes CASRDSGASTDTQYF.

V usage is TRBV7-3 and J usage is TRBJ2-3; perhaps TRBD1 as D (6 bases). Trimming took off 3 bases at V and 0 bases at J, with 10 bases between the two ends. The germline CDR1 and CDR2 sequences are SGHTA and FQGTGA. The CDR3 has 15 residues. The CDR3 is CASSFVGQSTDTQYF. Here the CDR3 DNA reads TGTGCCAGCAGCTTCGTTGGACAGAGCACAGATACGCAGTATTTT.

The chain combines TRBV5-1 with TRBJ1-1; 7 bases map to TRBD1. This CDR3 region has 16 residues. The V gene's germline CDR1 is SGHRS and CDR2 YFSETQ. The V segment lost 3 bases and the J segment 5 bases; nucleotides outside the gene matches: 13. The CDR3 sequence is CASSSGSFVQGTEAFF. CDR3 nucleotide sequence: TGCGCCAGCAGCTCAGGATCTTTCGTACAGGGGACTGAAGCTTTCTTT.

This clone occurred a few times. The V gene is TRBV19, the J gene TRBJ1-1; TRBD1 is a possible D gene (5 bases). V lost 5 bases and J 6 bases, leaving 10 bases between the germline ends. Germline V CDR1 and CDR2: LNHDA, SQIVND (reference sequence). There are 12 residues in the CDR3. Here the CDR3 reads CASSVGPSEAFF. CDR3 sequence (DNA): TGTGCCAGTAGTGTGGGACCCTCTGAAGCTTTCTTT.

In nucleotides, the CDR3 is TGTGCCAGCAGCCCCCGGGGTAGCGCCTACAATGAGCAGTTCTTC. It yields the protein CASSPRGSAYNEQFF. This chain connects TRBV7-2 to TRBJ2-1, with a possible D match to TRBD2 (5 bases). The germline V gene encodes CDR1 SGHTA and CDR2 FQGNSA. The CDR3 consists of 15 residues. Trimming left V 5 bases short and J 2 bases short, with 13 bases between.

The gene calls are TRBV6-1 and TRBJ1-5; 10 bases line up with TRBD1. Per the germline V gene, CDR1 is MNHNS and CDR2 is SASEGT. The CDR3 spans 14 residues. The junction had 5 bases not matched to a gene; V was cut back by 6 bases and J by 6 bases. In DNA form, the CDR3 reads TGTGCCAGCAGGGGGACAGGGGTTGTTCAGCCCCAGCATTTT. Translated, it gives CASRGTGVVQPQHF.

This chain's CDR3 is CASSELASRQYF. The CDR3 nucleotides are TGTGCCAGCAGTGAATTAGCTAGCAGGCAGTACTTC. The V call is TRBV6-1, the J call TRBJ2-7; D perhaps matches TRBD2 (5 bases). The CDR3 is made up of 12 amino acids. CDR1 MNHNS and CDR2 SASEGT come from the germline V gene. V dropped 2 bases and J dropped 9 bases, with 11 bases sitting between them.

The chain recombines TRBV11-1 with TRBJ2-2, with a possible D match to TRBD2 (5 bases). The CDR3 extends over 17 amino acids. The V end lost 2 bases, the J end lost 2 bases, and 15 bases lay between the germline ends. Germline values: CDR1 SGHAT, CDR2 FQDESV (reference sequence). The CDR3 DNA sequence: TGTGCCAGCAGCTTATCACCAGCGGAGATAAACACCGGGGAGCTGTTTTTT. The encoded protein is CASSLSPAEINTGELFF. The full variable domain, rest sourced from reference TRBV11-1 and TRBJ2-2, is EAEVAQSPRYKITEKSQAVAFWCDPISGHATLYWYRQILGQGPELLVQFQDESVVDDSQLPKDRFSAERLKGVDSTLKIQPAELGDSAMYLCASSLSPAEINTGELFFGEGSRLTVL.

The chain is built from TRBV21-1 and TRBJ2-5; the table's D call, TRBD2, was not checked against the DNA. TRBV21-1 is designated a pseudogene. The CDR3 runs to 14 residues. The CDR3 is CASSRMRSQETQYF. For the CDR3, the DNA is TGTGCCAGCAGCCGTATGCGGAGCCAAGAGACCCAGTACTTC.

V is TRBV27 and J is TRBJ2-2; unclear D gene. V lost 5 bases and J lost 0, with 4 bases in between. The CDR3 is 13 amino acids. The germline gives CDR1 MNHEY, CDR2 SMNVEV (reference sequence). The CDR3 is CASSPTNTGELFF. The DNA of the CDR3 is TGTGCCAGCAGTCCGACGAACACCGGGGAGCTGTTTTTT.

The sample holds one count of this clone. This chain uses TRBV6-1 with TRBJ2-5, with D hard to call. The germline V gene has CDR1 MNHNS and CDR2 SASEGT. The CDR3 covers 13 residues. Deletions cut 3 bases from V and 4 bases from J, with 9 bases between. The CDR3 region is CASSDRSPETQYF. Written as DNA, the CDR3 is TGTGCCAGCAGTGACAGGAGCCCAGAGACCCAGTACTTC.

This clone showed up just once. The chain uses TRBV4-2 and TRBJ2-7; 7 bases map to TRBD2. The CDR3 runs 17 residues. CDR1 LGHNA and CDR2 YNFKEQ come from the germline V gene. The junction had 13 bases not matched to a gene; V was cut back by 1 base and J by 4 bases. CDR3 nucleotides: TGTGCCAGCAGCCAAGTTGGGGGGGGGACCGTGGGATACGAGCAGTACTTC. Encoded protein: CASSQVGGGTVGYEQYF.

The V call is TRBV11-3, the J call TRBJ2-7; 9 bases match TRBD1. Germline assignment: CDR1 SGHNT and CDR2 YENEEA. V shed 5 bases and J 6 bases; nucleotides not matched to a gene: 11. This CDR3 is built from 15 residues. DNA for the CDR3: TGTGCCAGCAGCCCCGGGACAGGGTTTGGTCCCGAGCAGTACTTC. Translated, it gives CASSPGTGFGPEQYF.

The chain links TRBV2 to TRBJ1-6; a possible D gene is TRBD1 (5 bases). Germline CDR1 and CDR2: SNHLY and FYNNEI. CDR3 size: 16 residues. The V end lost 6 bases, the J end lost 4 bases, and 16 bases lay between the germline ends. The CDR3: CASSSPQGVYNSPLHF. The DNA of the CDR3 is TGTGCCAGCAGCAGCCCCCAGGGTGTATATAATTCACCCCTCCACTTT.

The sample holds one count of this clone. The chain uses TRBV30 and TRBJ1-5; 12 bases align to TRBD1. This CDR3 spans 15 amino acids. The ends lost 2 bases at V and 5 bases at J; junction bases unmatched: 4. Germline V gives CDR1 GTSNPN, CDR2 SVGIG (reference sequence). The CDR3 spells CAWSSGTGGYQPQHF. Written as DNA, the CDR3 is TGTGCCTGGAGTTCCGGGACAGGGGGCTATCAGCCCCAGCATTTT.

J is TRBJ2-1 and V is TRBV11-2; maybe TRBD2 (5 bases). This CDR3 has 13 residues. Germline CDR1 is SGHAT and CDR2 is FQNNGV. The V end lost 5 bases, the J end lost 7 bases, and 12 bases lay between the germline ends. CDR3 in DNA: TGTGCCAGCAGCCAACGCCCGGGGAATGAGCAGTTCTTC. Amino acids: CASSQRPGNEQFF.

This clone was seen a handful of times. J is TRBJ2-6 and V is TRBV9, with D perhaps matching TRBD1 (6 bases). This CDR3 has 15 residues. In germline, CDR1 is SGDLS, CDR2 YYNGEE. The ends were cut back, 7 bases at V and 2 bases at J, with 13 bases in the middle. The CDR3, as DNA: TGTGCCAGCGGATTACAGGGCGCTGGGGCCAACGTCCTGACTTTC. Protein: CASGLQGAGANVLTF.

This clone was seen a few times. The chain recombines TRBV5-1 with TRBJ2-2; 11 bases line up with TRBD2. V lost 3 bases to trimming and J lost 3 bases; unmatched junction nucleotides: 16. Germline assignment: CDR1 SGHRS and CDR2 YFSETQ. This CDR3 has 20 amino acids. The CDR3 sequence: CASSSKPTSGNTGDTGELFF. The CDR3 DNA reads as TGCGCCAGCAGCTCCAAACCGACTAGCGGGAATACGGGGGACACCGGGGAGCTGTTTTTT.

This clone was recorded once. The chain uses TRBV9 and TRBJ2-5; D is perhaps TRBD2 (5 bases). Trimming cost V 0 bases and J 5 bases, with 8 bases left between them. Looked up from germline, CDR1 is SGDLS and CDR2 is YYNGEE. The length of the CDR3 is 13 residues. CDR3 nucleotides: TGTGCCAGCAGCGTAGGAGCGGCGGAGACCCAGTACTTC. It is translated as CASSVGAAETQYF.

The chain links TRBV10-3 to TRBJ2-1; weak D call: TRBD2 (7 bases). The CDR3 runs 15 residues. Germline V lookup: CDR1 ENHRY, CDR2 SYGVKD. Trimming stripped 3 bases from V and 9 bases from J, with 18 bases between. CDR3 sequence: CAISDAGGRGGEQFF. For the CDR3, the DNA is TGTGCCATCAGTGATGCGGGCGGGAGAGGGGGTGAGCAGTTCTTC.